This T cell receptor beta chain comes out of a study of blood T cells in healthy people across ages. Germline V gene lookup returns CDR1 SGHRS and CDR2 YFSETQ. V gave up 0 bases and J gave up 1 base; unmatched junction bases: 4. The CDR3 is made up of 16 amino acids. Together with a sample-barcoded 5' primer, a J-beta primer mix was included in a second PCR lasting about 7 to 11 cycles. TCRdb analysed the 5' RACE reads with MiXCR anew, one entry per CDR3 protein. This table has 1,800,000 or so distinct CDR3 sequences, 30% to 40% appearing once. The sequence was obtained from a human donor in good health. V and J are TRBV5-1 and TRBJ1-1, with TRBD1 matching over 9 bases. Sequencing was carried out using blood. The CDR3 reads CASSLVSGQGNTEAFF. The CDR3 DNA reads TGCGCCAGCAGCTTGGTTTCGGGACAGGGGAACACTGAAGCTTTCTTT.